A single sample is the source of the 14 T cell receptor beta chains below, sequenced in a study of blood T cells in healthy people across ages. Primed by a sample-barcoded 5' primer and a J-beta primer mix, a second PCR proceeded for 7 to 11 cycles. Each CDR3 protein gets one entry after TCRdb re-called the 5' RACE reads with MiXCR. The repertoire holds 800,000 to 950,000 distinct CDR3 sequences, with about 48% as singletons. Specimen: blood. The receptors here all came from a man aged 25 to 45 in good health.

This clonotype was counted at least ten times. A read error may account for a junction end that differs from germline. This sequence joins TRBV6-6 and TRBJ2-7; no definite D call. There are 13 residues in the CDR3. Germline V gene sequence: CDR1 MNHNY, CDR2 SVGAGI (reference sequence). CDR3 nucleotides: TGTGCCAGCAGTGACTCGACCCTCGGGGAGCAGTACTTC. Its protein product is CASSDSTLGEQYF.

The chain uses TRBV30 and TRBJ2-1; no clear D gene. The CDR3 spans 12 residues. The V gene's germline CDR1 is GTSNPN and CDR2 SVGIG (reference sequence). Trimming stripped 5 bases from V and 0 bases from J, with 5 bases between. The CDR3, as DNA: TGTGCCTGGGGCCACTCCTACAATGAGCAGTTCTTC. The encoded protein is CAWGHSYNEQFF.

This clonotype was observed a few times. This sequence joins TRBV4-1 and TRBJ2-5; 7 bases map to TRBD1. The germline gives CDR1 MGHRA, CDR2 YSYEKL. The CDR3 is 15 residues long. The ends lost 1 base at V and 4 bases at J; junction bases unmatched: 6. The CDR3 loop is CASSQVRGRIETQYF. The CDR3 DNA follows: TGCGCCAGCAGCCAAGTTAGGGGGCGAATAGAGACCCAGTACTTC.

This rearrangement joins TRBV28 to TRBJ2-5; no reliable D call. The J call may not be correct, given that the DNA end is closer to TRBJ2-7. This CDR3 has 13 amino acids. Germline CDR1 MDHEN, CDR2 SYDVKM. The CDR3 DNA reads TGTGCCAGCATGGCAGGCCTAAGTTACGAGCAGTACTTC. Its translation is CASMAGLSYEQYF.

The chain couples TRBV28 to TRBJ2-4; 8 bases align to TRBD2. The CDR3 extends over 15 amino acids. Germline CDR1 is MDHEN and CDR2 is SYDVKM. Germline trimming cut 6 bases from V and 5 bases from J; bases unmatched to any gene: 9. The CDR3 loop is CASSSGRGGQNIQYF. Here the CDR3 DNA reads TGTGCCAGCAGCTCGGGCCGGGGGGGCCAAAACATTCAGTACTTC.

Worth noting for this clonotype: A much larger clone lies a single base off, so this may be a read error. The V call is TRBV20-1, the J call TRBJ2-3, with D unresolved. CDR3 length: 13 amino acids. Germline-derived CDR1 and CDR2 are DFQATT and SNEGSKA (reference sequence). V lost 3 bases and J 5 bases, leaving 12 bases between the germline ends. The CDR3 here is CSASIMVIDTQYF. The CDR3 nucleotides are TGCAGTGCTAGTATCATGGTGATAGATACGCAGTATTTT.

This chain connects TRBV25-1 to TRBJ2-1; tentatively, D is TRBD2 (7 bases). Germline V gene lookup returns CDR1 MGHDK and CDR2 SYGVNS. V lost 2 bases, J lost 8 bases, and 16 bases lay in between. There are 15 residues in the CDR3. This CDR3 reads CASSEPRGGRDEQFF. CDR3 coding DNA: TGTGCCAGCAGTGAACCGAGGGGGGGGAGGGATGAGCAGTTCTTC.

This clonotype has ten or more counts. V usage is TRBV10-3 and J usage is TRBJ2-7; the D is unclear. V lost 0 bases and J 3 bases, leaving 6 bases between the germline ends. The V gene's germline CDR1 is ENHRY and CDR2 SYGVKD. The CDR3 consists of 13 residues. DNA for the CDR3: TGTGCCATCAGTGAGTCAAAGAGCTACGAGCAGTACTTC. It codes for CAISESKSYEQYF.

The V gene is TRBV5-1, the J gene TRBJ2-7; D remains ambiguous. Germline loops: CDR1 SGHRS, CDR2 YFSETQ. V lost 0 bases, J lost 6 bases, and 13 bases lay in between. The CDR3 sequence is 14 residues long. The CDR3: CASSLGLLGGEQYF. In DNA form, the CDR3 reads TGCGCCAGCAGCTTGGGACTCCTAGGTGGCGAGCAGTACTTC.

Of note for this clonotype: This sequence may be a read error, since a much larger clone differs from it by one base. This CDR3 reads CSARDGQAHNEQYF. Here the CDR3 DNA reads TGCAGTGCTAGAGATGGGCAGGCCCACAATGAGCAGTACTTC. This chain links TRBV20-1 with TRBJ2-7, with D unclear. CDR1 and CDR2 (germline): DFQATT, SNEGSKA (reference sequence). This CDR3 has 14 residues. Trimming stripped 0 bases from V and 7 bases from J, with 16 bases between.

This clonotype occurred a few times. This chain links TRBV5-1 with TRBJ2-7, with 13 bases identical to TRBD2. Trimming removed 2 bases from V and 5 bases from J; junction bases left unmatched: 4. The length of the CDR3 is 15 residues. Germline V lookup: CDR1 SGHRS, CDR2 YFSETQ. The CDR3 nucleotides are TGCGCCAGCAGCTTAGGGACTAGCGGGACCCACGAGCAGTACTTC. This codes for CASSLGTSGTHEQYF.

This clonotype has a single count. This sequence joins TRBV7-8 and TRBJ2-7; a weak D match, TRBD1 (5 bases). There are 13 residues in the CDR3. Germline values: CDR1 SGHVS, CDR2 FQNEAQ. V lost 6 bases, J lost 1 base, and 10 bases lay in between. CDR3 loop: CASRTGISYEQYF. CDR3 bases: TGTGCCAGCAGAACAGGAATTTCCTACGAGCAGTACTTC.

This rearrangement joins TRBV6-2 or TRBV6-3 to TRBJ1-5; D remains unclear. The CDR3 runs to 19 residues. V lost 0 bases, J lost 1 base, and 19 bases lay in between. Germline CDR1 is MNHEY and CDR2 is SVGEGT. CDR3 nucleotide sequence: TGTGCCAGCAGTTACTCGAGTACCAGTCTTTTAGAGAGCAATCAGCCCCAGCATTTT. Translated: CASSYSSTSLLESNQPQHF.

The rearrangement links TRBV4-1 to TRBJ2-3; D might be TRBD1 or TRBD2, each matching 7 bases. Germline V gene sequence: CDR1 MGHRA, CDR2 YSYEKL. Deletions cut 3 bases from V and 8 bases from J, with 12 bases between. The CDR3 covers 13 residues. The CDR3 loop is CASSHQGEGTQYF. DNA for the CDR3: TGCGCCAGCAGCCACCAGGGGGAGGGTACGCAGTATTTT.